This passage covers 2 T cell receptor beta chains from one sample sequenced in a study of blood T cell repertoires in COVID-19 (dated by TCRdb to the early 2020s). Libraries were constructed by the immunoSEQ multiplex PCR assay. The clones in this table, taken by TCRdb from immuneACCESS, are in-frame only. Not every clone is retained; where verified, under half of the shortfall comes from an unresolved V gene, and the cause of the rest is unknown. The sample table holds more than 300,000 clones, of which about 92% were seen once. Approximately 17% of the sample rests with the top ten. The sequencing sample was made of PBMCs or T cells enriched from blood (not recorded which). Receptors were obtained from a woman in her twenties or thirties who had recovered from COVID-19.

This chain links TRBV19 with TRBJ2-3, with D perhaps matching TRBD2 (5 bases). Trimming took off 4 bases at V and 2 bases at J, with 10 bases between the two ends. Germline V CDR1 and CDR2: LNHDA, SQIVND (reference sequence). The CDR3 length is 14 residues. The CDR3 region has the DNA TGTGCCAGTAGTACTCGGGGTTACACAGATACGCAGTATTTT. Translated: CASSTRGYTDTQYF.

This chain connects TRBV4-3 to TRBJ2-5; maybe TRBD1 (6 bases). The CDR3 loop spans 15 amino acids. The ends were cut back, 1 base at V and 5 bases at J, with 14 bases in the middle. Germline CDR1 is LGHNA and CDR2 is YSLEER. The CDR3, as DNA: TGCGCCAGCAGCCAAGTAGGGGGTCCGGGGGAGACCCAGTACTTC. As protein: CASSQVGGPGETQYF.